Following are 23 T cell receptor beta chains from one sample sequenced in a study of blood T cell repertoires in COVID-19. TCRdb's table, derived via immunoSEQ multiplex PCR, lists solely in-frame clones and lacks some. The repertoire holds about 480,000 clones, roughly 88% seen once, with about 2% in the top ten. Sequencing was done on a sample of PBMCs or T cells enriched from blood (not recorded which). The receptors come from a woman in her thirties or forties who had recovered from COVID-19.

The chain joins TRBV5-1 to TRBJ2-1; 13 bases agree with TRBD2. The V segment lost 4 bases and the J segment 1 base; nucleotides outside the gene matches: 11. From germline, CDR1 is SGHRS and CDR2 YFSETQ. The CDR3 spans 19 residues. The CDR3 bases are TGCGCCAGCAGCCGACGACTAGCGGGAGGTCCCGGGTCCTACAATGAGCAGTTCTTC. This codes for CASSRRLAGGPGSYNEQFF.

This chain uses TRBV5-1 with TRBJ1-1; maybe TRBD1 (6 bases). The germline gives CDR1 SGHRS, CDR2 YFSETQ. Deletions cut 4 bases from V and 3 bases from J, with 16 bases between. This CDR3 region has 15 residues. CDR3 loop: CASSGGAGHDTEAFF. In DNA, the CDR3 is TGCGCCAGCAGCGGGGGGGCGGGTCACGACACTGAAGCTTTCTTT.

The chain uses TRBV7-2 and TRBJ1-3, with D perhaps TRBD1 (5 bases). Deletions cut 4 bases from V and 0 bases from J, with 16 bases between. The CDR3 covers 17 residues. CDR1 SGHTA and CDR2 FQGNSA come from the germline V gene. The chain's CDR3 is CASSSTDTAFSGNTIYF. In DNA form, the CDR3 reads TGTGCCAGCAGCTCGACGGACACCGCCTTCTCTGGAAACACCATATATTTT.

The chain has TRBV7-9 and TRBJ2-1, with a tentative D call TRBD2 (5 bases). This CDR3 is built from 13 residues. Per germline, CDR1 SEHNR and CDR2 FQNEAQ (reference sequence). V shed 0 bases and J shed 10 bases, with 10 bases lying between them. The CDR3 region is CASSLAPEGEQFF. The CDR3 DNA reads TGTGCCAGCAGCTTAGCCCCAGAGGGAGAGCAGTTCTTC.

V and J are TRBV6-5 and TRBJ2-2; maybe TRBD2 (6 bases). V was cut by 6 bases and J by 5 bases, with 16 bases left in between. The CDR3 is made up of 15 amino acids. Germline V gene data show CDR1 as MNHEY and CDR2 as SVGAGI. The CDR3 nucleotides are TGTGCCAGCAGGTCAAACGACGGGAGTACCGGGGAGCTGTTTTTT. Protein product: CASRSNDGSTGELFF.

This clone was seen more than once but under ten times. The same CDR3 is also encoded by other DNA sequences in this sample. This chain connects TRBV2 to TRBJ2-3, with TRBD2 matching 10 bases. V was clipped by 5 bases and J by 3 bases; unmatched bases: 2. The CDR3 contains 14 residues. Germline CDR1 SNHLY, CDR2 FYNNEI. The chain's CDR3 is CASSLLAGTDTQYF. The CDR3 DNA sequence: TGTGCCAGCAGTCTACTAGCGGGGACAGATACGCAGTATTTT.

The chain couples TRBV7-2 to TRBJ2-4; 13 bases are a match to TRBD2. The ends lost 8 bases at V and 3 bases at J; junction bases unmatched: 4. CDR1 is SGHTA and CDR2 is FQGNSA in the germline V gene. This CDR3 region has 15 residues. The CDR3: CASRGLAGDKNIQYF. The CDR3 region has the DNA TGTGCCAGCCGAGGACTAGCGGGGGACAAAAACATTCAGTACTTC.

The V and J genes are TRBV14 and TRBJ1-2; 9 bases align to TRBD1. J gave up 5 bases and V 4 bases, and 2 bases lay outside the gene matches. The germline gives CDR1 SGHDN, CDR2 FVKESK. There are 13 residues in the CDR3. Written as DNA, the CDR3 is TGTGCCAGCAGCCTCGGGACAGGGTATGGCTACACCTTC. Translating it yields CASSLGTGYGYTF.

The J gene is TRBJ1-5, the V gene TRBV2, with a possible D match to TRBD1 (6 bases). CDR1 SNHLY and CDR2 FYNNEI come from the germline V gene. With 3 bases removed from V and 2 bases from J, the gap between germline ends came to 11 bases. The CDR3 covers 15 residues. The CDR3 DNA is TGTGCCAGCAGTGAGGGCAGGGGACGCAATCAGCCCCAGCATTTT. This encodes CASSEGRGRNQPQHF.

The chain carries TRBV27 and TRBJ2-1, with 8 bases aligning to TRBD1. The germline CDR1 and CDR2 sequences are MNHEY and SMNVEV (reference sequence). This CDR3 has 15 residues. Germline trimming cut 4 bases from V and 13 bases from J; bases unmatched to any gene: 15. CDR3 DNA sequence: TGTGCCAGCAGTTCACGACTGATCGGGACAGGACTCCAGTTCTTC. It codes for CASSSRLIGTGLQFF.

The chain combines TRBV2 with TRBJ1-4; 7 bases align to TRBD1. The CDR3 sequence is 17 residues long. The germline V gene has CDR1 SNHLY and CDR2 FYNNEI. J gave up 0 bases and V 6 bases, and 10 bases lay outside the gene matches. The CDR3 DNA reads TGTGCCAGCAGCCCCTCACAGGGGACGGCAACTAATGAAAAACTGTTTTTT. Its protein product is CASSPSQGTATNEKLFF.

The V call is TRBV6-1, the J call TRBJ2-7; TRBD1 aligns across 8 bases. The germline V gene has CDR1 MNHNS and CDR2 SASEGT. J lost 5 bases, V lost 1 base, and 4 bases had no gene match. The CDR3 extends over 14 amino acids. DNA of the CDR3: TGTGCCAGCAGTGAAGAGGACAGGGAAAACGAGCAGTACTTC. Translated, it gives CASSEEDRENEQYF.

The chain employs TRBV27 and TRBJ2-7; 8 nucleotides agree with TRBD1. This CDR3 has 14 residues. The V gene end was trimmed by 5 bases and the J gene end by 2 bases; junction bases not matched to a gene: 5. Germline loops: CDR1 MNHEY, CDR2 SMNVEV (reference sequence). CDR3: CASSADRGTYEQYF. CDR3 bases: TGTGCCAGCAGTGCCGACAGGGGAACCTACGAGCAGTACTTC.

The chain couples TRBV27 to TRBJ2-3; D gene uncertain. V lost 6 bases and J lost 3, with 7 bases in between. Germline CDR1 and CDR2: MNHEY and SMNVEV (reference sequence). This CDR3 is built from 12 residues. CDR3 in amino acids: CASSPRTDTQYF. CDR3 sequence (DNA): TGTGCCAGCAGCCCCAGAACAGATACGCAGTATTTT.

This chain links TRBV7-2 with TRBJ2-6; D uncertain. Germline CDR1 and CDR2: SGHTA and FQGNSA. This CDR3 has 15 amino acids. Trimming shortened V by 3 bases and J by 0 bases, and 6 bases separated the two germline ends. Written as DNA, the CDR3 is TGTGCCAGCAGCTTCCGGGTCTCTGGGGCCAACGTCCTGACTTTC. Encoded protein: CASSFRVSGANVLTF.

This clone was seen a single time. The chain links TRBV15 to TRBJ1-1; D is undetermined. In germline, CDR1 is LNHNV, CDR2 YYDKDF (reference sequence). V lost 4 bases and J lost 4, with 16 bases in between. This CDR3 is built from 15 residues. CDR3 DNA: TGTGCCACCAGCACCGTCTCGGGTGGCAGCACTGAAGCTTTCTTT. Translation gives CATSTVSGGSTEAFF. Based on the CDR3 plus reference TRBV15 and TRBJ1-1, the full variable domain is DAMVIQNPRYQVTQFGKPVTLSCSQTLNHNVMYWYQQKSSQAPKLLFHYYDKDFNNEADTPDNFQSRRPNTSFCFLDIRSPGLGDTAMYLCATSTVSGGSTEAFFGQGTRLTVV.

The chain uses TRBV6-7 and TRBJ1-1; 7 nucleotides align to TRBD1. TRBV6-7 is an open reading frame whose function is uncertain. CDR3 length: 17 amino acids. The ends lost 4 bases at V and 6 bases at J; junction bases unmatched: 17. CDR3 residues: CASSFQGVRVLSSEAFF. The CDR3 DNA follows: TGTGCCAGCAGTTTCCAGGGGGTTCGGGTTCTATCCTCTGAAGCTTTCTTT.

CDR3 sequence reads: CASSERLARTQYF. The CDR3 DNA is TGTGCCAGCAGTGAGAGACTAGCCCGCACGCAGTATTTT. The chain uses TRBV2 and TRBJ2-3, with 7 positions matching TRBD2. Germline V gene data show CDR1 as SNHLY and CDR2 as FYNNEI. The ends lost 3 bases at V and 9 bases at J; junction bases unmatched: 6. The CDR3 covers 13 residues.

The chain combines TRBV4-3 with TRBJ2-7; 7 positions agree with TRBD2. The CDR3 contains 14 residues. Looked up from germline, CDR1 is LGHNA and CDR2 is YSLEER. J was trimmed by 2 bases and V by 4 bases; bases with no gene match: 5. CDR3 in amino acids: CASSPGLVPYEQYF. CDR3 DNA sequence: TGCGCCAGCAGCCCCGGACTAGTCCCCTACGAGCAGTACTTC.

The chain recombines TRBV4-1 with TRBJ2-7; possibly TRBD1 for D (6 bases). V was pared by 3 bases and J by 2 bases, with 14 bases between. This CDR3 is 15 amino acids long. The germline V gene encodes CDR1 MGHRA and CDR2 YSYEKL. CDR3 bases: TGCGCCAGCAGCCATGAACAGGGCAGCGCCTACGAGCAGTACTTC. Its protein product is CASSHEQGSAYEQYF.

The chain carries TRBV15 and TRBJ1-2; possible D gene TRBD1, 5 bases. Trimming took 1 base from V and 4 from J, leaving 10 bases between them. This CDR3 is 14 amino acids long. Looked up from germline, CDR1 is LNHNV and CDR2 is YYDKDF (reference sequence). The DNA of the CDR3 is TGTGCCACCAGCAGAGCGGAGGGACCCTATGGCTACACCTTC. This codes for CATSRAEGPYGYTF.

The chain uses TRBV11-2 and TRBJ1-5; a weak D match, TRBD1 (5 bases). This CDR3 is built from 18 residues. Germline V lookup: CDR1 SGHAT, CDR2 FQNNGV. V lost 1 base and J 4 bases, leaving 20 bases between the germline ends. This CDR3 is CASSLVRGLTVSNQPQHF. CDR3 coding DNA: TGTGCCAGCAGCTTAGTAAGGGGCTTGACGGTTTCGAATCAGCCCCAGCATTTT.

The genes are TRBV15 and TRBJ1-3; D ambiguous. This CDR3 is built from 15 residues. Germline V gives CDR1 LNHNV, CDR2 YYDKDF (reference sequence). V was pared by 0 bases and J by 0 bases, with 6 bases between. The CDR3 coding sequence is TGTGCCACCAGCAGAGAGAGCCTCTCTGGAAACACCATATATTTT. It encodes CATSRESLSGNTIYF. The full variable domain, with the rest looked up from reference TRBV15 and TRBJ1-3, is DAMVIQNPRYQVTQFGKPVTLSCSQTLNHNVMYWYQQKSSQAPKLLFHYYDKDFNNEADTPDNFQSRRPNTSFCFLDIRSPGLGDTAMYLCATSRESLSGNTIYFGEGSWLTVV.